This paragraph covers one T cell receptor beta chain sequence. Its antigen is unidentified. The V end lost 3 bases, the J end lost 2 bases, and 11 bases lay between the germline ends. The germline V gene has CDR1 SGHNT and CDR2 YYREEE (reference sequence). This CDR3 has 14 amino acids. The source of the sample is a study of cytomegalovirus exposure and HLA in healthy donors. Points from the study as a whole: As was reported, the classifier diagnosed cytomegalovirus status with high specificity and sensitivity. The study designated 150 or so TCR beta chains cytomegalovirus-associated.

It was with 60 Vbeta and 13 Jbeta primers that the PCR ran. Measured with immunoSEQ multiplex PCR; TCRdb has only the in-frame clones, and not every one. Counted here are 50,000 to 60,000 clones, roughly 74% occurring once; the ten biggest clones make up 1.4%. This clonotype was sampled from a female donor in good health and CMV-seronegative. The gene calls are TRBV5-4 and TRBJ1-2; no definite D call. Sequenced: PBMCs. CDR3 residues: CASSSPGGNYGYTF. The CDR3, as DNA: TGTGCCAGCAGCTCCCCGGGAGGGAACTATGGCTACACCTTC.